This T cell receptor beta chain emerged from a study of T cell repertoires in cytomegalovirus infection. As regards this clonotype: Its antigen is undetermined.

TCRdb processed the reads anew with MiXCR; each CDR3 protein has one entry. The sample includes about 900,000 distinct CDR3 sequences, around 32% of them seen just once. The source material was cultured CD8+ T cells from PBMCs, sampled from culture after CMV antigen stimulation. The TCR originated in a human donor in good health (CMV status not recorded). Some clones in this sample may be carry-over from other donors' samples.

CDR3 nucleotides: TGTGCCAGCAGGGGGACAGGGGAAGAGACCCAGTACTTC. Its protein product is CASRGTGEETQYF. This rearrangement joins TRBV2 to TRBJ2-5; 10 nucleotides line up with TRBD1. The junction had 1 base not matched to a gene; V was cut back by 6 bases and J by 3 bases. The CDR3 sequence is 13 residues long. Germline V CDR1 and CDR2: SNHLY, FYNNEI. Using reference TRBV2 and TRBJ2-5 for the parts outside the CDR3, the full variable domain is EPEVTQTPSHQVTQMGQEVILRCVPISNHLYFYWYRQILGQKVEFLVSFYNNEISEKSEIFDDQFSVERPDGSNFTLKIRSTKLEDSAMYFCASRGTGEETQYFGPGTRLLVL.